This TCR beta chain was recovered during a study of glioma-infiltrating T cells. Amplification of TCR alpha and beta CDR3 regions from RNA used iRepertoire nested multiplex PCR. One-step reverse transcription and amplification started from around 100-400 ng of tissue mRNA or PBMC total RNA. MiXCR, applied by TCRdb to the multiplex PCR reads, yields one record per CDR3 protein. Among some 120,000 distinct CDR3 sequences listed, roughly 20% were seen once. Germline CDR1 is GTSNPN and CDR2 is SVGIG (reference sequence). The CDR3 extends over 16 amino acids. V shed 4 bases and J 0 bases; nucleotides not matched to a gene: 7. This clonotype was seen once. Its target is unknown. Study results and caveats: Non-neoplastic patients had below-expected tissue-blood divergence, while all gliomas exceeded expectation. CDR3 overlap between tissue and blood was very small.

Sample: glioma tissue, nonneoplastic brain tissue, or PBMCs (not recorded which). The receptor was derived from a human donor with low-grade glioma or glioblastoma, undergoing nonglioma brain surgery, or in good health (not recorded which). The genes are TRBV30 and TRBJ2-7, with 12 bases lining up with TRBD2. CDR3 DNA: TGTGCCTGGATTTCGGCTAGCGGGAGGGCCTCCTACGAGCAGTACTTC. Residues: CAWISASGRASYEQYF.